The T cell receptor beta chain under discussion was sequenced for a study of human T cells and chemical hapten exposure. Study-wide background: TCR yield per sample varied, mainly due to pooled library volumes.

Via MiXCR, TCRdb re-called the RACE reads, giving one row per CDR3 protein. Among around 380,000 distinct CDR3 sequences listed, roughly 5% were seen once. This clonotype was seen ten or more times. Its antigen is currently unknown. Germline V gene data show CDR1 as LGHNA and CDR2 as YSLEER. Trimming cost V 4 bases and J 10 bases; bases outside gene matches: 4. The CDR3 is 13 amino acids. The time point: patch test 1, 2 weeks after DPC sensitization. Treatment specified: therapeutic diphenylcyclopropenone sensitization with weekly scalp DPC. Study-wide results and caveats: The number of TCRs over 1 in 1000 frequency stayed unchanged after DPC.

The TCR sequence derives from a woman aged 50 to 60 with alopecia areata. Some clones in this sample may be carry-over from other donors' samples. Source: whole blood, taken in connection with sensitization to the hapten diphenylcyclopropenone (DPC). V gene TRBV4-3 combines with J gene TRBJ1-1; TRBD1 matches at 12 bases. The DNA for the CDR3 is TGCGCCAGCAGCCCCCAGGGACAGGGGGCAGCTTTCTTT. Translated, it gives CASSPQGQGAAFF.